The entry that follows covers one T cell receptor (beta chain) sequence. The sample originates from a study of technical replicates of blood from a handful of donors. Profiled with immunoSEQ multiplex PCR; TCRdb holds only in-frame clones, not every one. Here the sample spans about 69,000 clones, approximately 88% being singletons. This CDR3 spans 13 amino acids. V shed 7 bases and J shed 4 bases, with 13 bases lying between them. Germline V gives CDR1 MNHNS, CDR2 SASEGT. The sample was PBMCs. The rearrangement joins TRBV6-1 to TRBJ1-2; D possibly corresponds to TRBD1 (6 bases). The clonotype comes from a human donor in good health. Some clones in this sample may be carry-over from other donors' samples. The DNA for the CDR3 is TGTGCCAGCATCCCGACAGGTACCTATGGCTACACCTTC. Encoded protein: CASIPTGTYGYTF.